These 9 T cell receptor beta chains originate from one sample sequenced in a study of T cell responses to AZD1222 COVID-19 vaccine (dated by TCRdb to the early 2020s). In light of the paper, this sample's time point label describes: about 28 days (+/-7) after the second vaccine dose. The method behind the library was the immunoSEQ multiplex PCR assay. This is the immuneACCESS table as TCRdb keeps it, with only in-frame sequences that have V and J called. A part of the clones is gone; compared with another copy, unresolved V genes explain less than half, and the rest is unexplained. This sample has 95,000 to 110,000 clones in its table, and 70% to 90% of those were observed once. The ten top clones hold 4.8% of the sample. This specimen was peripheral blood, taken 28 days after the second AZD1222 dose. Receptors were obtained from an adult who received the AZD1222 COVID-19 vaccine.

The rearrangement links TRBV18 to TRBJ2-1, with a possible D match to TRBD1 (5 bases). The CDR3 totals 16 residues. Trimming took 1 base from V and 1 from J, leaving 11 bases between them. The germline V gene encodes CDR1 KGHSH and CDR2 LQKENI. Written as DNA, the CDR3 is TGTGCCAGCTCACCACTGCTAAAGGGGTCCTACAATGAGCAGTTCTTC. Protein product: CASSPLLKGSYNEQFF. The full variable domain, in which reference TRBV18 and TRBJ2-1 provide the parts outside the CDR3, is NAGVMQNPRHLVRRRGQEARLRCSPMKGHSHVYWYRQLPEEGLKFMVYLQKENIIDESGMPKERFSAEFPKEGPSILRIQQVVRGDSAAYFCASSPLLKGSYNEQFFGPGTRLTVL.

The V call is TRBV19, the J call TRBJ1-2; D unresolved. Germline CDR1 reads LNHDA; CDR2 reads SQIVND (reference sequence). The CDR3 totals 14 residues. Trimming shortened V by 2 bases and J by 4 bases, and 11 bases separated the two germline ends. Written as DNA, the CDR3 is TGTGCCAGTAGTATACCTGGGGTTTCCTATGGCTACACCTTC. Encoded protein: CASSIPGVSYGYTF.

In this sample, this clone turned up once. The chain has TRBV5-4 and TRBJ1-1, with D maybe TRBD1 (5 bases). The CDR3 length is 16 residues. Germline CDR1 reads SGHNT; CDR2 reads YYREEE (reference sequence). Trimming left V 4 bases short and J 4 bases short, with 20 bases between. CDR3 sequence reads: CASSPGLSTGGTEAFF. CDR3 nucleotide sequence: TGTGCCAGCAGCCCAGGGCTGTCTACGGGGGGCACTGAAGCTTTCTTT.

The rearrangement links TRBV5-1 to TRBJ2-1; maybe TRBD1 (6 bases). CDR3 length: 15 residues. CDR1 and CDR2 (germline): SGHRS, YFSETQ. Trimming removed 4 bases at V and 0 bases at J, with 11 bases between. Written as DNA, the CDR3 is TGCGCCAGCAGCAGAACAGGGACCTCCTACAATGAGCAGTTCTTC. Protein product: CASSRTGTSYNEQFF.

CDR3 region: CASSLVAGANTGELFF. For the CDR3, the DNA is TGTGCCAGCAGCTTAGTAGCGGGAGCGAACACCGGGGAGCTGTTTTTT. This sequence joins TRBV7-6 and TRBJ2-2; 9 bases line up with TRBD2. The V gene end was trimmed by 1 base and the J gene end by 0 bases; junction bases not matched to a gene: 0. The CDR3 runs to 16 residues. Germline CDR1 and CDR2: SGHVS and FNYEAQ.

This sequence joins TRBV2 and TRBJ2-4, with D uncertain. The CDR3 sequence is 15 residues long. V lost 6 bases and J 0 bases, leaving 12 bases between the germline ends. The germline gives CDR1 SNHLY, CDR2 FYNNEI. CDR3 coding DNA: TGTGCCAGCAGCACGAGCAGACTAGCCAAAAACATTCAGTACTTC. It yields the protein CASSTSRLAKNIQYF.

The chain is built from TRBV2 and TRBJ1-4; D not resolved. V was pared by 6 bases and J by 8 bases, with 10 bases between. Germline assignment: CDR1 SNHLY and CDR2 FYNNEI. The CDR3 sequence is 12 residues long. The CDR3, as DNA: TGTGCCAGCAGGAACAGTTGGGAAAAACTGTTTTTT. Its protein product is CASRNSWEKLFF.

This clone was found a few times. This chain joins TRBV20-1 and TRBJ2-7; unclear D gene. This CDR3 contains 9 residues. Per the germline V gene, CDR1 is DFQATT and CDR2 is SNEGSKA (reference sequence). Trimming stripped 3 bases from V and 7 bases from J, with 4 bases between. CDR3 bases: TGCAGTGCTAGTAAAGAGCAGTACTTC. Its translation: CSASKEQYF.

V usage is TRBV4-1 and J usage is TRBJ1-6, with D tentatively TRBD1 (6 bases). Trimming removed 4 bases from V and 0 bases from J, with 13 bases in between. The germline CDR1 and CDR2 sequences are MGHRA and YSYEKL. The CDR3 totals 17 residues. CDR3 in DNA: TGCGCCAGCAGCCGAGGACAGATGAGCTCCTATAATTCACCCCTCCACTTT. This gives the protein CASSRGQMSSYNSPLHF.